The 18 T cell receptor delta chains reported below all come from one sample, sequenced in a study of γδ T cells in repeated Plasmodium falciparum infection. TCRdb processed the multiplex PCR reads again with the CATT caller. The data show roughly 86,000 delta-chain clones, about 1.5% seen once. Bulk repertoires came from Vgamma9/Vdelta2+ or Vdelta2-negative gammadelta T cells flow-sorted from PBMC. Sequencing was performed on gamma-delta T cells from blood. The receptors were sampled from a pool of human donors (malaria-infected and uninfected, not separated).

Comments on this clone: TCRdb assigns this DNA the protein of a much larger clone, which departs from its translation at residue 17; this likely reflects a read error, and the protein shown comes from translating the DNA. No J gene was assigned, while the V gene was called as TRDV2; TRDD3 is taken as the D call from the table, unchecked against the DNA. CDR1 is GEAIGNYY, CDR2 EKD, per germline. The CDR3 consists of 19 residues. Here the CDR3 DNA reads TGTGCCTGTGACACTTACTGGGGGATCAGCTCCTGGGACACCCGACAGGTGTTTTTC. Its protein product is CACDTYWGISSWDTRQVFF.

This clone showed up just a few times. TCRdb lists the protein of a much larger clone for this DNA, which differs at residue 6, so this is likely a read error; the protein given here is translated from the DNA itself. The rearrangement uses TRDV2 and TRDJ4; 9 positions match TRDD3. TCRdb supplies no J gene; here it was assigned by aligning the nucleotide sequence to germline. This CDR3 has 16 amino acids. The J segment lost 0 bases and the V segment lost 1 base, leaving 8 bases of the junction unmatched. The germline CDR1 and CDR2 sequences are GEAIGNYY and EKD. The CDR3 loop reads CACDTMGDSLPRPLIF. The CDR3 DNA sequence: TGTGCCTGTGACACAATGGGGGATAGCCTACCCAGACCCCTGATCTTT.

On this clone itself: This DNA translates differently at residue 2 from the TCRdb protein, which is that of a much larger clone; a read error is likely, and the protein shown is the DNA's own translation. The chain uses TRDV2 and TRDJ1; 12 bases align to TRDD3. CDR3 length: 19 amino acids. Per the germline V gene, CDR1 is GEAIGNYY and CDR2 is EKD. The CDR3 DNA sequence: TGTTCCTGTGACCCGCTTCCTACCTTACGACTGGGGGATACCTCAAAACTCATCTTT. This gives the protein CSCDPLPTLRLGDTSKLIF.

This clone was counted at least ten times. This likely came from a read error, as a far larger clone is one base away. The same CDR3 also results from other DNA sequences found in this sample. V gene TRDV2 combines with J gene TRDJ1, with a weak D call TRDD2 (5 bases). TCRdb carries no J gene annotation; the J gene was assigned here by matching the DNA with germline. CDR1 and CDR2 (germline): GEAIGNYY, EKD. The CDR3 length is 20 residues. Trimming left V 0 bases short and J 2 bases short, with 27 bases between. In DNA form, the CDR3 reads TGTGCCTGTGACACCGGCCCTACACGTACCGGGCCCCCCGGGACCGATAAACTCATCTTT. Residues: CACDTGPTRTGPPGTDKLIF.

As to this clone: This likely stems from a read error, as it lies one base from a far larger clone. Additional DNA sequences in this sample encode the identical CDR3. CDR3 nucleotide sequence: TGTGCTCTTGGGGAGATTTCCGGCTGGGGGATACGCGGAACCGATAAACTCATCTTT. Encoded protein: CALGEISGWGIRGTDKLIF. The rearrangement links TRDV1 to TRDJ1; TRDD3 matches 12 bases. Germline V CDR1 and CDR2: TSWWSYY, QGS. The CDR3 has 19 residues. V gave up 3 bases and J gave up 2 bases; unmatched junction bases: 13.

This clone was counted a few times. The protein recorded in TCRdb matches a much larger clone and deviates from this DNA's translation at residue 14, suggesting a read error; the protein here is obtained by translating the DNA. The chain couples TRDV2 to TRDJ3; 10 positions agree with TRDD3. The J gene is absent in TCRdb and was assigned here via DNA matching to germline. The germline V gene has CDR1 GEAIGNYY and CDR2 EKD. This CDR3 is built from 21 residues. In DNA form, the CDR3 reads TGTGCCTGTGACTCGCCCTACTGGGGGATTCCTAACTCCCGGGACACCCGACAGATGTTTTTC. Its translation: CACDSPYWGIPNSRDTRQMFF.

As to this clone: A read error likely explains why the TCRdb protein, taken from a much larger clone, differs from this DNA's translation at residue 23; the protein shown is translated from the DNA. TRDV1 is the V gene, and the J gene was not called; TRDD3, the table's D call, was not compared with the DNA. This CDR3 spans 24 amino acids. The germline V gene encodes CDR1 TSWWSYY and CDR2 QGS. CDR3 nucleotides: TGTGCTCTTGGGGAACTAATGGGTCATTCCCGCTGGGGACTGGGGGATACGGACACCGATAAACTCACCTTT. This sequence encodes CALGELMGHSRWGLGDTDTDKLTF.

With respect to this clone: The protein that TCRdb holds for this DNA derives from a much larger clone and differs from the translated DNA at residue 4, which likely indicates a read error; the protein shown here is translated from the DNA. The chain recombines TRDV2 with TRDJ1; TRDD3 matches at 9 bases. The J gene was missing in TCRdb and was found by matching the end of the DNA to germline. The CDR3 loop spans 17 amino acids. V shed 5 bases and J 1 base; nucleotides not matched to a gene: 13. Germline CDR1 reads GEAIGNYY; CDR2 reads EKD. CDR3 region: CACGMVGDTRFTDKLIF. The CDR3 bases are TGTGCCTGTGGCATGGTAGGGGATACGCGATTCACCGATAAACTCATCTTT.

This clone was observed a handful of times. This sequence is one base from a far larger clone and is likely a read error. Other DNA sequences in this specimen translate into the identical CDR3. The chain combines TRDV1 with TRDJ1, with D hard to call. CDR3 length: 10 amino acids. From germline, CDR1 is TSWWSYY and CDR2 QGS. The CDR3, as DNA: TGTGCTCTTGAGTCCGACAAACTCATCTTT. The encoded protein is CALESDKLIF.

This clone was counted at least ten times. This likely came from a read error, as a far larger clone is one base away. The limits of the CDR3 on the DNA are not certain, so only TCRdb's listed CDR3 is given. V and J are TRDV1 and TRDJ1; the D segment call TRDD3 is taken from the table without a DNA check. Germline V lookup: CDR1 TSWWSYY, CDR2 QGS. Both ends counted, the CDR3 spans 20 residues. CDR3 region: CALGELGDAYWGIGTDKLIF.

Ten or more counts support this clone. The CDR3 DNA is TGTGCTCTTGGGGGAACTCCCCTTCCTACTTCAGACTGGGGGGTCTACACCGATAAACTCATCTTT. Protein: CALGGTPLPTSDWGVYTDKLIF. The rearrangement links TRDV1 to TRDJ1; a weak D match, TRDD2 (9 bases). CDR3 length: 22 residues. With 4 bases removed from V and 0 bases from J, the gap between germline ends came to 33 bases. Germline CDR1 is TSWWSYY and CDR2 is QGS.

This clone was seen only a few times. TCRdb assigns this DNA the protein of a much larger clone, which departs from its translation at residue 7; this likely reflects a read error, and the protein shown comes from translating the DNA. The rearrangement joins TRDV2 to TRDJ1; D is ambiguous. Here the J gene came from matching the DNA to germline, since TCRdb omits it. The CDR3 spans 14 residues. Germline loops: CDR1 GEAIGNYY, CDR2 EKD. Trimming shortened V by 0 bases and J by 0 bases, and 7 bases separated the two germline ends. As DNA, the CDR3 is TGTGCCTGTGACACCGGGTGTGACACCGATAAACTCATCTTT. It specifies CACDTGCDTDKLIF.

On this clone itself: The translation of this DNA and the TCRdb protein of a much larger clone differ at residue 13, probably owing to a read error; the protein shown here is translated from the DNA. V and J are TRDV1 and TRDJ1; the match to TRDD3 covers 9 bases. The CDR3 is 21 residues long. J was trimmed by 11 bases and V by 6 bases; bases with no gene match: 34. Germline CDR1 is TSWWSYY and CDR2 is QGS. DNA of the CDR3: TGTGCTCTTGGTATAGAAATCCCACTTCGGCGTAGTAGGGGATACGCACCAAGGCTCATCTTT. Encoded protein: CALGIEIPLRRSRGYAPRLIF.

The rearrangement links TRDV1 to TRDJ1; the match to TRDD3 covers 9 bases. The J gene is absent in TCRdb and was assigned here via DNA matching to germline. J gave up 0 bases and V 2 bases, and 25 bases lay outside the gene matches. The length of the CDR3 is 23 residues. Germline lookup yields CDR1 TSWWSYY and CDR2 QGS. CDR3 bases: TGTGCTCTTGGGGAATGGGCGGGGGCCTACGGGCTGGGGGATGCGCTGTACACCGATAAACTCATCTTT. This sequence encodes CALGEWAGAYGLGDALYTDKLIF.

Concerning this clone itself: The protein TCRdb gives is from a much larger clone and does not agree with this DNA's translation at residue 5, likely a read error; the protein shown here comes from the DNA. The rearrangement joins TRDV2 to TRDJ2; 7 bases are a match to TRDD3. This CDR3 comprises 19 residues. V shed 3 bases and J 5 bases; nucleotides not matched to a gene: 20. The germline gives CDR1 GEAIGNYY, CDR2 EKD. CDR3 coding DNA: TGTGCCTGTGACCCCGACGTCCCAACCCGTACTGGGGAAACAGCACAACTCTTCTTT. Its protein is CACDPDVPTRTGETAQLFF.

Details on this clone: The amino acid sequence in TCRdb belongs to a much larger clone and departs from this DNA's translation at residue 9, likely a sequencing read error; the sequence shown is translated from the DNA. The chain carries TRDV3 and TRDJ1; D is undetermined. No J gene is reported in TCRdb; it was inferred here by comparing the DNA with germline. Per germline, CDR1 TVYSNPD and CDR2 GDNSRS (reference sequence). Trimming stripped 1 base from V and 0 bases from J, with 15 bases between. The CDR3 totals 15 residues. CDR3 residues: CAFTPSLVHTDKLIF. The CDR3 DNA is TGTGCCTTTACCCCCTCTCTGGTCCACACCGATAAACTCATCTTT.

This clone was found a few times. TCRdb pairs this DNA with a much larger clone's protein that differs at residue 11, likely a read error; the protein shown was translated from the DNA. The CDR3 DNA reads TGTGCCTTTTCAACTACGGTTGCTGGGGGAGCAGATAAACTCATCTTT. Translated: CAFSTTVAGGADKLIF. This chain joins TRDV3 and TRDJ1, with 8 bases lining up with TRDD3. Trimming removed 2 bases from V and 5 bases from J; junction bases left unmatched: 16. Germline lookup yields CDR1 TVYSNPD and CDR2 GDNSRS (reference sequence). The CDR3 length is 16 residues. Together with reference TRDV3 and TRDJ1, the CDR3 gives the full variable domain: CDKVTQSSPDQTVASGSEVVLLCTYDTVYSNPDLFWYRIRPDYSFQFVFYGDNSRSEGADFTQGRFSVKHILTQKAFHLVISPVRTEDSATYYCAFSTTVAGGADKLIFGKGTRVTVEP.

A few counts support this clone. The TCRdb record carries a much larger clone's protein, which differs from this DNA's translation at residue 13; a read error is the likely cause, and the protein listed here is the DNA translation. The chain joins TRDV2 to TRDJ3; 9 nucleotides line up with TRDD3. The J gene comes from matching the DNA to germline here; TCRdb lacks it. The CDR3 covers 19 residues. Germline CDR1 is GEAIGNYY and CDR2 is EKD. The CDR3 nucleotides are TGTGCCTGTGACTCTGTACTGGGGGAGAGCTCCTGGGGCACCCGACAGATGTTTTTC. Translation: CACDSVLGESSWGTRQMFF.